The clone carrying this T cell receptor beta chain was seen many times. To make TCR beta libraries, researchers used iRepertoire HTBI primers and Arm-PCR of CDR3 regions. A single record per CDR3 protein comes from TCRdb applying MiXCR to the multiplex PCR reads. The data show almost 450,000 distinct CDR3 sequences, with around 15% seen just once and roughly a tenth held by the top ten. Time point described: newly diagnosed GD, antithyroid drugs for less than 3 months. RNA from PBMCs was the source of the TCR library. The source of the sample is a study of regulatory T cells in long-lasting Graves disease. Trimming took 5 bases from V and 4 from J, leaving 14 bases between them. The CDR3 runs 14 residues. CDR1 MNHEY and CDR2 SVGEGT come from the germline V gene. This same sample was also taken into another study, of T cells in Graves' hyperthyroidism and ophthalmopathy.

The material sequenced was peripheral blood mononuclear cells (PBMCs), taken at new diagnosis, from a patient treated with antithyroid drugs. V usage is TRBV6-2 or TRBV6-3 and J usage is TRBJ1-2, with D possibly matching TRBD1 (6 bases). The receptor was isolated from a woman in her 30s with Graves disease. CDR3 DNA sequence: TGTGCCAGCAGTGAAATCGGGGGCGGCTATGGCTACACCTTC. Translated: CASSEIGGGYGYTF.